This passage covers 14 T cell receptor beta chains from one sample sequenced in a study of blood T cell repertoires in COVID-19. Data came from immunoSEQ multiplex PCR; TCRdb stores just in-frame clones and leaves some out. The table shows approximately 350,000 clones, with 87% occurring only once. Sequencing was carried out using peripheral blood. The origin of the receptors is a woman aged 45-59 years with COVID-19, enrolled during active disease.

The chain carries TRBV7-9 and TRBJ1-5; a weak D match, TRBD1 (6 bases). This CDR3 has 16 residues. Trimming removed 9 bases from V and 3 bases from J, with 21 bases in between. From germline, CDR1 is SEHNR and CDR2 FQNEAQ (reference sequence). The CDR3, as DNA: TGTGCCAGTTCTCCAGTGGGGGGGGCGGTCAATCAGCCCCAGCATTTT. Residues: CASSPVGGAVNQPQHF.

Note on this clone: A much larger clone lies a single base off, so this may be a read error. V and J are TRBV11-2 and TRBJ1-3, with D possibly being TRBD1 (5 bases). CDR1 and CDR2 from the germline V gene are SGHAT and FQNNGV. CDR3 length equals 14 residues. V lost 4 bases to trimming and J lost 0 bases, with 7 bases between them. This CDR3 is CASSSGNSGNTIYF. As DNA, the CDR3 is TGTGCCAGCAGCTCAGGGAACTCTGGAAACACCATATATTTT.

The CDR3 nucleotides are TGTGCCAGCAGCAAGCAGGGGACTAGCGGACTCAATGAGCAGTTCTTC. It specifies CASSKQGTSGLNEQFF. The chain uses TRBV7-2 and TRBJ2-1; 11 bases are a match to TRBD2. The junction had 9 bases not matched to a gene; V was cut back by 5 bases and J by 6 bases. CDR3 length equals 16 residues. The germline gives CDR1 SGHTA, CDR2 FQGNSA.

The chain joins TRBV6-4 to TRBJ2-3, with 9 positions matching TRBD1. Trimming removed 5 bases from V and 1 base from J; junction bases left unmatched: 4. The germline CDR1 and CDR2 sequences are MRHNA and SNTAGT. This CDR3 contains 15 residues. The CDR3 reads CASSPNRGRTDTQYF. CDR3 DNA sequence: TGTGCCAGCAGTCCAAACAGGGGGCGCACAGATACGCAGTATTTT.

CDR3 coding DNA: TGTGCCAGCACCCACCCGACCGGACAGGGCGCGAACACCGGGGAGCTGTTTTTT. Translation gives CASTHPTGQGANTGELFF. J is TRBJ2-2 and V is TRBV27; TRBD1 matches at 8 bases. J was trimmed by 0 bases and V by 7 bases; bases with no gene match: 13. The length of the CDR3 is 18 residues. CDR1 is MNHEY and CDR2 is SMNVEV in the germline V gene (reference sequence).

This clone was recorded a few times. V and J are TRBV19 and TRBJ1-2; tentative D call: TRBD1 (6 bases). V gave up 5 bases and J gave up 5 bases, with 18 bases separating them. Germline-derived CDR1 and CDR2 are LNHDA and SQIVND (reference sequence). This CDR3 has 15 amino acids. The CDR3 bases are TGTGCCAGTAGTCCCCCCGGCGGGGGGCGTTATGGCTACACCTTC. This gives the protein CASSPPGGGRYGYTF.

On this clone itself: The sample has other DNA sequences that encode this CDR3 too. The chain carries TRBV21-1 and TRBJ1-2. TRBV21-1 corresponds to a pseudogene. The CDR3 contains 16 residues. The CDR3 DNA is TGTGCCAGCAGTAAACGGGGCGGGGGGAATAACTATGGCTACACCTTC. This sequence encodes CASSKRGGGNNYGYTF.

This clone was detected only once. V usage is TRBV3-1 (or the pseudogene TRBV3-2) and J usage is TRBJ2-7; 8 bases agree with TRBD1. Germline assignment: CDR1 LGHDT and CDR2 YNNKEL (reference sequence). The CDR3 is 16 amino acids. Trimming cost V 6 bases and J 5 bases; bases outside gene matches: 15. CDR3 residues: CASSRYGQGIVDEQYF. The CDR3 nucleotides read TGTGCCAGCAGTCGATATGGACAGGGAATTGTCGACGAGCAGTACTTC.

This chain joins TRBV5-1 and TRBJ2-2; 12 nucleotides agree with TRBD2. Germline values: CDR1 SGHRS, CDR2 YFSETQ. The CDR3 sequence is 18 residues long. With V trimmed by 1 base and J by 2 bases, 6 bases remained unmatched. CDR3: CASSLPGLAGLNTGELFF. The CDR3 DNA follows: TGCGCCAGCAGCTTGCCCGGACTAGCGGGATTAAACACCGGGGAGCTGTTTTTT.

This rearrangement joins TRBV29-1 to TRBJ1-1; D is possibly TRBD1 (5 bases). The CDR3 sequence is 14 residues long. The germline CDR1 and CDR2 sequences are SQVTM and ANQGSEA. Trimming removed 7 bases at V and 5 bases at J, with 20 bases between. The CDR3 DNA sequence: TGCAGCGCCGGACCAGGGATGTCCGAGACTGAAGCTTTCTTT. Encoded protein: CSAGPGMSETEAFF.

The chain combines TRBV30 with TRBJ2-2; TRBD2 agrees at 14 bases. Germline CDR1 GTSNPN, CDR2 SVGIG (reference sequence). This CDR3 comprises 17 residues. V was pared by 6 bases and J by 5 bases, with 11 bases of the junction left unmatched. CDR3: CACYPGLAGVWTGELFF. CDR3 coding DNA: TGTGCCTGCTACCCGGGACTAGCGGGAGTGTGGACCGGGGAGCTGTTTTTT.

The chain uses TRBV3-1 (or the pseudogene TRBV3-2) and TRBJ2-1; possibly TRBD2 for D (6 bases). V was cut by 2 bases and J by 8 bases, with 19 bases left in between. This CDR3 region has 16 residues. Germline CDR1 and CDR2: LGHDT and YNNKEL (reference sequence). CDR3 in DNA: TGTGCCAGCAGCCAACTGCTCGGGAGAGGTGGCGATGAGCAGTTCTTC. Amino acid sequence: CASSQLLGRGGDEQFF.

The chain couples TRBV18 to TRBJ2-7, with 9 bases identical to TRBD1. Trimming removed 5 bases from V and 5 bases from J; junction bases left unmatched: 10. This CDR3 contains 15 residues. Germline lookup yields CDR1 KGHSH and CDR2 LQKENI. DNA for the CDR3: TGTGCCAGCTCAGGGCCAACAGGGGGCGGGAACGAGCAGTACTTC. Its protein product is CASSGPTGGGNEQYF.

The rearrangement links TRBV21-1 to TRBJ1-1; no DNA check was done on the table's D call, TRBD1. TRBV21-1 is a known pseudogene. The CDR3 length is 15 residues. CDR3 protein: CASTRTGQGNTEAFF. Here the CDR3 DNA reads TGTGCCAGCACCCGAACGGGACAGGGGAACACTGAAGCTTTCTTT.